The sequence of this T cell receptor (beta chain) was determined in a study of long-term antiretroviral therapy in people with HIV. At the survey level, the v3.0 immunoSEQ assay was run. Per-sample sequencing targets were about 40,000-55,000 T-cell genomes. Generated by immunoSEQ multiplex PCR, the TCRdb table keeps only in-frame clones and is missing some. The sample contains tens of thousands of clones, more than 85% of which appear only once. Study outcomes and limitations: Narrower CDR3 length ranges marked HIV repertoires relative to controls. Clones that had undergone expansion before ART prevailed in the repertoire throughout all time points.

The V gene lost 6 bases and the J gene lost 3 bases, with 9 bases spanning the gap. Looked up from germline, CDR1 is KGHSH and CDR2 is LQKENI. The CDR3 has 12 amino acids. This clone appeared a single time. The antigen is undetermined. This clonotype originated in a man aged 45-60 years with HIV. The sequenced sample was unsorted PBMCs, obtained around 5 years before starting antiretroviral therapy. This chain uses TRBV18 with TRBJ2-7; D not certain. The CDR3 DNA is TGTGCCAGCTCTCCTACCGACTACGAGCAGTACTTC. This codes for CASSPTDYEQYF. Combining the CDR3 with reference TRBV18 and TRBJ2-7 gives the whole variable domain NAGVMQNPRHLVRRRGQEARLRCSPMKGHSHVYWYRQLPEEGLKFMVYLQKENIIDESGMPKERFSAEFPKEGPSILRIQQVVRGDSAAYFCASSPTDYEQYFGPGTRLTVT.